The following is a TCR beta chain sequence with its context. Its specificity is not known. The PCR was carried out with 60 Vbeta primers and 13 Jbeta primers. Libraries were prepared by immunoSEQ multiplex PCR; TCRdb keeps only in-frame clonotypes and omits some of them. Its table lists tens of thousands of clones. The CDR3 length is 15 residues. V gave up 3 bases and J gave up 5 bases; unmatched junction bases: 7. The germline V gene encodes CDR1 KGHSH and CDR2 LQKENI. This record comes from a study of cytomegalovirus exposure and HLA in healthy donors. Study results and caveats: TCR beta V segments were, for the most part, productive about 87% or about 30% of the time in an earlier analysis. Later analysis demonstrated an association between a missense DCLRE1C variant and TCR beta V- and J-gene trimming. Some 17,000 TCR beta sequences were associated with HLA alleles at 0.05 false discovery rate in a later analysis.

There were likely unrecorded immune exposures, though donors were nominally healthy when sampled. Material: PBMCs. The clonotype was recovered from a woman aged 45-65 years in good health and CMV-seropositive. The chain employs TRBV18 and TRBJ2-7, with 10 bases lining up with TRBD1. This CDR3 reads CASSPRQGAKDEQYF. The DNA of the CDR3 is TGTGCCAGCTCACCTCGACAGGGGGCTAAGGACGAGCAGTACTTC.